One and the same sample provided the 27 T cell receptor beta chains below, sequenced in a study of radiotherapy plus CTLA-4 blockade in lung cancer. Profiled with immunoSEQ multiplex PCR; TCRdb holds only in-frame clones, not every one. The sample contains roughly 66,000 clones, around 81% of which appear only once. The sample was peripheral blood, taken from a patient treated with radiotherapy plus ipilimumab. The origin of the receptors is a human donor with non-small cell lung cancer who had a partial response to radiotherapy plus ipilimumab.

This chain joins TRBV23-1 and TRBJ1-2; 10 bases are a match to TRBD1. TRBV23-1 is an ORF for which the function is uncertain. The CDR3 is 18 amino acids. V dropped 6 bases and J dropped 2; count of bases not matched to a gene: 15. The CDR3 DNA is TGCGCCAGCAGACGTTCGGGGGGACAGGGGAATAGGAACTATGGCTACACCTTC. Translated, it gives CASRRSGGQGNRNYGYTF.

The chain combines TRBV5-1 with TRBJ2-1, with 7 bases aligning to TRBD1. Germline loops: CDR1 SGHRS, CDR2 YFSETQ. There are 15 residues in the CDR3. J gave up 5 bases and V 7 bases, and 12 bases lay outside the gene matches. In DNA form, the CDR3 reads TGCGCCAGCGTAGTGCGACAGGGATCCCACAATGAGCAGTTCTTC. Its translation: CASVVRQGSHNEQFF.

The chain recombines TRBV2 with TRBJ2-2, with TRBD1 matching 8 bases. Losses at the gene ends were 5 bases for V and 5 bases for J; bases not matched to a gene: 7. The V gene's germline CDR1 is SNHLY and CDR2 FYNNEI. CDR3 length equals 15 residues. CDR3 amino acids: CASSSQGAQTGELFF. The CDR3 nucleotides read TGTGCCAGCAGTTCTCAGGGGGCGCAAACCGGGGAGCTGTTTTTT.

This clone was counted a few times. The CDR3 is CASSYSWTDNYGYTF. The DNA for the CDR3 is TGTGCCAGCAGCTACTCCTGGACAGATAACTATGGCTACACCTTC. The V gene is TRBV5-4, the J gene TRBJ1-2, with TRBD1 as a possible D gene (6 bases). The V gene lost 3 bases and the J gene lost 1 base, with 13 bases spanning the gap. The V gene's germline CDR1 is SGHNT and CDR2 YYREEE (reference sequence). The CDR3 length is 15 residues.

V and J are TRBV6-5 and TRBJ2-1; 9 bases align to TRBD1. The germline V gene encodes CDR1 MNHEY and CDR2 SVGAGI. CDR3 length: 15 amino acids. V shed 3 bases, J shed 5 bases, and the junction held 5 bases outside the gene matches. The CDR3 DNA sequence: TGTGCCAGCAGTTATGGGACAGGGCCCAACAATGAGCAGTTCTTC. Translation: CASSYGTGPNNEQFF.

The rearrangement links TRBV5-1 to TRBJ1-4; D call uncertain. Trimming left V 4 bases short and J 8 bases short, with 18 bases between. The CDR3 is 15 amino acids. Germline CDR1 is SGHRS and CDR2 is YFSETQ. For the CDR3, the DNA is TGCGCCAGCAGCCAGATTGGGAGCCTCGGGGAAAAACTGTTTTTT. Amino acids: CASSQIGSLGEKLFF.

The rearrangement links TRBV19 to TRBJ1-5; a possible D gene is TRBD1 (5 bases). Trimming stripped 3 bases from V and 3 bases from J, with 15 bases between. The germline gives CDR1 LNHDA, CDR2 SQIVND (reference sequence). The CDR3 totals 16 residues. The CDR3 nucleotides are TGTGCCAGTAGTATCCTCCAGGGCGCGGTCAATCAGCCCCAGCATTTT. Translation: CASSILQGAVNQPQHF.

The chain is built from TRBV27 and TRBJ1-1, with 7 bases identical to TRBD1. The CDR3 contains 14 residues. Germline V CDR1 and CDR2: MNHEY, SMNVEV (reference sequence). J lost 1 base, V lost 6 bases, and 5 bases had no gene match. CDR3 DNA sequence: TGTGCCAGCAGACGGGACAGTTCGAACACTGAAGCTTTCTTT. Amino acid sequence: CASRRDSSNTEAFF.

The table lists this clone with a count of one. The V call is TRBV9, the J call TRBJ2-1, with a tentative D call TRBD2 (6 bases). V dropped 1 base and J dropped 8 bases, with 16 bases sitting between them. The CDR3 sequence is 15 residues long. Germline assignment: CDR1 SGDLS and CDR2 YYNGEE. CDR3: CASSVMEGHVDEQFF. The CDR3 region has the DNA TGTGCCAGCAGCGTAATGGAGGGTCACGTGGATGAGCAGTTCTTC.

The chain uses TRBV15 and TRBJ2-6; D gene unclear. Trimming removed 0 bases at V and 0 bases at J, with 6 bases between. Germline V gene lookup returns CDR1 LNHNV and CDR2 YYDKDF (reference sequence). The CDR3 spans 16 residues. The CDR3 protein is CATSRDRHSGANVLTF. The CDR3 DNA reads TGTGCCACCAGCAGAGACAGACACTCTGGGGCCAACGTCCTGACTTTC.

This chain uses TRBV9 with TRBJ2-1; D not certain. V lost 3 bases and J lost 2, with 12 bases in between. The V gene's germline CDR1 is SGDLS and CDR2 YYNGEE. CDR3 size: 15 residues. The CDR3 DNA follows: TGTGCCAGCAGCGGTTCCCTGGCCACCTACAATGAGCAGTTCTTC. Its translation is CASSGSLATYNEQFF.

The rearrangement links TRBV19 to TRBJ2-3; TRBD2 might be the D (5 bases). V lost 5 bases to trimming and J lost 2 bases, with 17 bases between them. The CDR3 has 16 amino acids. CDR1 and CDR2 (germline): LNHDA, SQIVND (reference sequence). The CDR3 bases are TGTGCCAGTAGTCTGGTTGAGGGAGTTTACACAGATACGCAGTATTTT. It codes for CASSLVEGVYTDTQYF.

This clone was seen a few times. CDR3 sequence reads: CASSPFGQLGSYEQYF. DNA of the CDR3: TGTGCCAGCAGCCCCTTCGGACAGCTTGGCTCCTACGAGCAGTACTTC. The chain is built from TRBV5-6 and TRBJ2-7, with D perhaps matching TRBD1 (6 bases). Germline-derived CDR1 and CDR2 are SGHDT and YYEEEE. The CDR3 totals 16 residues. V was clipped by 4 bases and J by 0 bases, with 17 bases between them.

The rearrangement links TRBV6-1 to TRBJ1-1; perhaps TRBD1 as D (6 bases). The V gene's germline CDR1 is MNHNS and CDR2 SASEGT. Between the trimmed V and J ends, which lost 7 bases and 3 bases, there was a span of 15 bases. The CDR3 extends over 14 amino acids. The CDR3 nucleotides are TGTGCCAGCAAATGGAACAGGGACGACACTGAAGCTTTCTTT. It translates to CASKWNRDDTEAFF.

The gene calls are TRBV9 and TRBJ2-2, with D perhaps TRBD2 (5 bases). CDR1 and CDR2 from the germline V gene are SGDLS and YYNGEE. CDR3 size: 16 residues. V was pared by 4 bases and J by 0 bases, with 13 bases between. CDR3 residues: CASSPSMRANTGELFF. DNA for the CDR3: TGTGCCAGCAGCCCGAGTATGAGGGCGAACACCGGGGAGCTGTTTTTT.

This chain links TRBV29-1 with TRBJ2-7; possibly TRBD1 for D (6 bases). The CDR3 loop spans 12 amino acids. Germline V lookup: CDR1 SQVTM, CDR2 ANQGSEA. Trimming stripped 6 bases from V and 2 bases from J, with 11 bases between. The DNA for the CDR3 is TGCAGCGTGGGTCGGACAGCCTACGAGCAGTACTTC. Its translation: CSVGRTAYEQYF.

The rearrangement joins TRBV6-1 to TRBJ1-5, with a weak D call TRBD1 (6 bases). V was shortened by 0 bases and J by 6 bases, with 15 bases between the two germline ends. The CDR3 length is 16 residues. Per the germline V gene, CDR1 is MNHNS and CDR2 is SASEGT. The CDR3 sequence is CASSEAAGGAGQPQHF. The CDR3 region has the DNA TGTGCCAGCAGTGAAGCCGCGGGGGGCGCGGGTCAGCCCCAGCATTTT.

The CDR3 region is CASSNSLNEQFF. For the CDR3, the DNA is TGTGCCAGCAGCAACAGTTTGAATGAGCAGTTCTTC. The chain joins TRBV28 to TRBJ2-1; D ambiguous. The V end lost 6 bases, the J end lost 7 bases, and 10 bases lay between the germline ends. CDR3 length equals 12 residues. Germline V gene lookup returns CDR1 MDHEN and CDR2 SYDVKM.

The chain carries TRBV5-1 and TRBJ2-5; TRBD1 agrees at 9 bases. CDR1 SGHRS and CDR2 YFSETQ come from the germline V gene. After removal of 2 bases from V and 4 bases from J, the junction contained 6 bases not matched to a gene. The CDR3 sequence is 15 residues long. CDR3 nucleotides: TGCGCCAGCAGCTTCCGGGACAGGGTGGTAGAGACCCAGTACTTC. This gives the protein CASSFRDRVVETQYF.

The genes are TRBV7-9 and TRBJ1-1; D might be TRBD1 (6 bases). V lost 5 bases to trimming and J lost 1 base, with 8 bases between them. Looked up from germline, CDR1 is SEHNR and CDR2 is FQNEAQ (reference sequence). The CDR3 runs to 13 residues. CDR3 sequence reads: CASSRQENTEAFF. The CDR3 DNA reads as TGTGCCAGCAGCCGACAGGAGAACACTGAAGCTTTCTTT.

This sequence joins TRBV19 and TRBJ2-1; 8 bases align to TRBD2. CDR3 length equals 17 residues. CDR1 and CDR2 from the germline V gene are LNHDA and SQIVND (reference sequence). V shed 6 bases and J 7 bases; nucleotides not matched to a gene: 17. This chain's CDR3 is CASREDGRAGGLNEQFF. In DNA form, the CDR3 reads TGTGCCAGTAGAGAAGACGGGAGGGCCGGGGGGTTAAATGAGCAGTTCTTC.

V usage is TRBV5-1 and J usage is TRBJ2-3; D might be TRBD2 (7 bases). This CDR3 is built from 15 residues. V was clipped by 0 bases and J by 2 bases, with 10 bases between them. CDR1 is SGHRS and CDR2 is YFSETQ in the germline V gene. CDR3 DNA sequence: TGCGCCAGCAGCTTGGGCGGGGGCTTCACAGATACGCAGTATTTT. This gives the protein CASSLGGGFTDTQYF.

The rearrangement links TRBV6-1 to TRBJ2-7, with 7 bases identical to TRBD1. V gave up 2 bases and J gave up 4 bases; unmatched junction bases: 8. The CDR3 runs 15 residues. Germline assignment: CDR1 MNHNS and CDR2 SASEGT. The CDR3 is CASSEPERGRYEQYF. CDR3 nucleotides: TGTGCCAGCAGTGAACCTGAGAGGGGGCGGTACGAGCAGTACTTC.

CDR3 in DNA: TGTGCCAGCAGTTTGTCAACCTACAGGGTAGACGAGCAGTACTTC. Its translation: CASSLSTYRVDEQYF. The genes are TRBV28 and TRBJ2-7; D may be TRBD1 (6 bases). Germline CDR1 reads MDHEN; CDR2 reads SYDVKM. V gave up 3 bases and J gave up 5 bases, with 17 bases separating them. CDR3 length: 15 residues.

V usage is TRBV9 and J usage is TRBJ1-5; 10 bases agree with TRBD1. Germline V gives CDR1 SGDLS, CDR2 YYNGEE. The CDR3 loop spans 15 amino acids. Losses at the gene ends were 7 bases for V and 3 bases for J; bases not matched to a gene: 7. CDR3 coding DNA: TGTGCCAGCGGCCCGGGACAGGGGTCCAATCAGCCCCAGCATTTT. It is translated as CASGPGQGSNQPQHF.

The chain links TRBV11-2 to TRBJ2-3; D is perhaps TRBD1 (6 bases). CDR1 SGHAT and CDR2 FQNNGV come from the germline V gene. This CDR3 is built from 14 residues. Trimming took off 1 base at V and 4 bases at J, with 9 bases between the two ends. This CDR3 reads CASSLGTAADTQYF. CDR3 coding DNA: TGTGCCAGCAGCTTAGGGACAGCAGCAGATACGCAGTATTTT.

This chain uses TRBV4-1 with TRBJ1-1; 8 nucleotides agree with TRBD1. Germline values: CDR1 MGHRA, CDR2 YSYEKL. Germline trimming cut 2 bases from V and 12 bases from J; bases unmatched to any gene: 17. The CDR3 spans 16 residues. CDR3: CASSQRGAGQALGPFF. CDR3 nucleotide sequence: TGCGCCAGCAGCCAAAGGGGCGCGGGACAGGCTTTGGGACCTTTCTTT.